This entry is about one T cell receptor beta chain. Its specificity is unknown. The data were obtained in a study of T cell responses to AZD1222 COVID-19 vaccine. Study observations and caveats: Of spike-specific TCRs, nearly half reportedly target regions left unmutated in variants. No day 14 peak samples; only post-peak repertoires were characterized.

Assay: immunoSEQ multiplex PCR; the TCRdb copy retains only in-frame clones and omits some. The sample lists 80,000 to 130,000 clones, just under 90% occurring once. Here the sequenced sample was peripheral blood, taken on day 0 of AZD1222 vaccination. The TCR originated in an adult in good health.

CDR3 bases: TGTGCCAGTACCGATCAGGGGGTGAGCAATCAGCCCCAGCATTTT. Protein product: CASTDQGVSNQPQHF. The chain employs TRBV19 and TRBJ1-5, with 7 bases lining up with TRBD1. With 7 bases clipped from V and 1 base from J, the junction kept 7 bases outside the gene matches. The CDR3 extends over 15 amino acids. Germline lookup yields CDR1 LNHDA and CDR2 SQIVND (reference sequence).